The rows below give T cell receptor beta chains drawn from one sample of a study of circulating tumor DNA in untreated peripheral T-cell lymphoma. Repertoires were generated with immunoSEQ multiplex PCR, while TCRdb's copy carries only in-frame clones and drops some. The repertoire holds thousands of clones, with roughly 82% as singletons. The sample comprised tumor tissue. These receptors were collected from a human donor with peripheral T-cell lymphoma. Each CDR3 is given with its conserved first and last residue. A D gene is named only where the DNA matches it firmly. The listing skips clone size in some rows; elsewhere it reads once, few, many or a size class.

TRBJ1-1 TRBV30 NA NA TGTGCCTGGAGTGTACAAACTGAAGCTTTCTTT CAWSVQTEAFF
TRBJ1-5 TRBV19 NA NA TGTGCCAGTAGTATTCCGCGAGGCGCGGGACAGCCCCAGCATTTT CASSIPRGAGQPQHF
TRBJ2-3 TRBV19 NA NA TGTGCCAGTAGTTCTCCTCTAGCTGGCACAGATACGCAGTATTTT CASSSPLAGTDTQYF
TRBJ2-6 TRBV19 NA NA TGTGCCAGTAGTACCCCGGGACGGCTCTCTGGGGCCAACGTCCTGACTTTC CASSTPGRLSGANVLTF
TRBJ1-4 TRBV30 NA NA TGTGCCTGGAAGGGGGGGCCCGGTGAAAAACTGTTTTTT CAWKGGPGEKLFF
TRBJ2-1 TRBV12-5 once NA TGTGCTAGTGGTTTGGGCGGGGATTACAATGAGCAGTTCTTC CASGLGGDYNEQFF
TRBJ2-7 TRBV6-8 NA NA TGTGCCAGCAGTTCCTCGGCAGCCTCTTCCTACGAGCAGTACTTC CASSSSAASSYEQYF
TRBJ2-7 TRBV15 few NA TGTGCCACCAGCAGAGATGAGTCAGGATTCTACGAGCAGTACTTC CATSRDESGFYEQYF
TRBJ1-2 TRBV30 NA TRBD1 TGTGCCTGGAGTTGGGGACAGGGGGGTTTAAGCTATGGCTACACCTTC CAWSWGQGGLSYGYTF
TRBJ2-6 TRBV29-1 NA NA TGCAGCGTTGAAACACCCTCACGAGGTGTCCACTCTGGGGCCAACGTCCTGACTTTC CSVETPSRGVHSGANVLTF
TRBJ1-3 TRBV6-8 NA TRBD1 TGTGCCAGCAGTTCTCGGGACAGTTTGAGGGGAAACACCATATATTTT CASSSRDSLRGNTIYF
TRBJ1-2 TRBV30 NA NA TGTGCCTGGCGATGGAGGGCAATCTATGGCTACACCTTC CAWRWRAIYGYTF
TRBJ1-4 TRBV7-6 NA NA TGTGCCAGCAGCCCAAGGGACACGGATAATGAAAAACTGTTTTTT CASSPRDTDNEKLFF
TRBJ2-7 TRBV30 NA TRBD1 TGTGCCTGGCGAAGGGACAGGGGAATCTACGAGCAGTACTTC CAWRRDRGIYEQYF
TRBJ2-7 TRBV6-8 NA TRBD1 TGTGCCAGTAGTTATCAAGTTTTATCCGGGACAGTAGCCTACGAGCAGTACTTC CASSYQVLSGTVAYEQYF
TRBJ1-1 TRBV19 few NA TGTGCCAGTAAGATCGTGAACACTGAAGCTTTCTTT CASKIVNTEAFF
TRBJ1-3 TRBV10-2 NA NA TGCGCCAGTCACCTTACAGGAAACTCTGGAAACACCATATATTTT CASHLTGNSGNTIYF
TRBJ2-5 TRBV5-1 NA NA TGCGCCAGCAGCTTGGAAAAAGGATCCCGAGAGACCCAGTACTTC CASSLEKGSRETQYF
TRBJ1-5 TRBV6-8 NA TRBD1 TGTGCCAGCAGTTTCACAGGGGGTCTTAGCAATCAGCCCCAGCATTTT CASSFTGGLSNQPQHF
TRBJ1-2 TRBV23-1 NA TRBD1 TGCGCCAGCAGCCAAGACGTCACAGGGGGCCAAAACTATGGCTACACCTTT CASSQDVTGGQNYGYTF
TRBJ1-3 TRBV7-5 NA NA TGTGCCAGCAGCTCCTACGTTGGTAGCTCTGGAAATACCATATATTTT CASSSYVGSSGNTIYF
TRBJ1-2 TRBV23-1 NA NA TGCGCCAGCAGCCAAACAGACTCGTTTAACTATGGCTACACCTTC CASSQTDSFNYGYTF
TRBJ1-6 TRBV1 NA NA TGCGTCAGCAGCCAACCGAGACAGGGAAGAATGAATTCACCCCTCCACTTT CVSSQPRQGRMNSPLHF
TRBJ1-1 TRBV7-6 NA TRBD1 TGTGCCAGCAGCTTCCCAGGGGGCACTCTGTTGAACACTGAAGTTTTCTTT CASSFPGGTLLNTEVFF
TRBJ2-7 TRBV11-3 NA NA TGTGCCAGCAGCTCGTCCCTAGTTTACTACGAGCAGTACTTC CASSSSLVYYEQYF
TRBJ2-3 TRBV6-8 NA TRBD2 TGTGCCAGCAGTTACGCCAAAGCGGGGGGCACCACAGATACGCAGTATTTT CASSYAKAGGTTDTQYF
TRBJ2-3 TRBV9 NA NA TGTGCCAGCAGCGGGTTGCCTACTAGCACAGATACGCAGTATTTT CASSGLPTSTDTQYF
TRBJ2-7 TRBV11-3 NA NA TGTGCCAGCAGCTCGCCCACTGAATTCTTCTACGAGCAGTACTTC CASSSPTEFFYEQYF
TRBJ1-2 TRBV6-8 NA NA TGTGCCAGCAGCCCCGGGACCCAGGGGGGCTACACCTTC CASSPGTQGGYTF
TRBJ2-7 TRBV19 NA NA TGTGCCAGTAGTATCCCCAACCGACGAAGCGAGCAGTACTTC CASSIPNRRSEQYF
TRBJ2-7 TRBV19 NA TRBD1 TGTGCCAGTAGTCTTCCCGACAGGGCCTACGAGCAGTACTTC CASSLPDRAYEQYF
TRBJ1-4 TRBV12-2 NA NA TGTGCCACACAGTCGGGCCCTACGCGCGAAAAACTGTTTTTT CATQSGPTREKLFF
TRBJ2-3 TRBV15 NA TRBD2 TGTGCCACCAGTCCGGGACTAGCTTCTGATACGCAGTATTTT CATSPGLASDTQYF
TRBJ1-4 TRBV1 NA NA TGCGCCAGCAGCCTGGGACAGCCTAATGAAAAACTGTTTTTT CASSLGQPNEKLFF
TRBJ1-5 TRBV29-1 NA NA TGCAGCGTTTCGTCAGGGTCCAATCAGCCCCAGCATTTT CSVSSGSNQPQHF
TRBJ2-7 TRBV5-1 NA TRBD2 TGCGCCAGCAGCTTGAGGCCTAGCTTCAGGACTAGCGGGTCCTACGAGCAGTACTTC CASSLRPSFRTSGSYEQYF
TRBJ1-2 TRBV7-7 NA TRBD1 TGTGCCAGCAGCTTACCCCGTGGACAGGGGTCGCACTATGGCTACACCTTC CASSLPRGQGSHYGYTF
TRBJ2-3 TRBV19 NA TRBD2 TGTGCCAGTACTACTAGCGGGGGCAGCACAGATACGCAGTATTTT CASTTSGGSTDTQYF
TRBJ2-5 TRBV14 few NA TGTGCCAGCAGCCAAGGGAGGTACGAGACCCAGTACTTC CASSQGRYETQYF
TRBJ2-5 TRBV7-5 once NA TGTGCCAGCAGCATAAGGACGGGGGGAAGGGAGACCCAGTACTTC CASSIRTGGRETQYF